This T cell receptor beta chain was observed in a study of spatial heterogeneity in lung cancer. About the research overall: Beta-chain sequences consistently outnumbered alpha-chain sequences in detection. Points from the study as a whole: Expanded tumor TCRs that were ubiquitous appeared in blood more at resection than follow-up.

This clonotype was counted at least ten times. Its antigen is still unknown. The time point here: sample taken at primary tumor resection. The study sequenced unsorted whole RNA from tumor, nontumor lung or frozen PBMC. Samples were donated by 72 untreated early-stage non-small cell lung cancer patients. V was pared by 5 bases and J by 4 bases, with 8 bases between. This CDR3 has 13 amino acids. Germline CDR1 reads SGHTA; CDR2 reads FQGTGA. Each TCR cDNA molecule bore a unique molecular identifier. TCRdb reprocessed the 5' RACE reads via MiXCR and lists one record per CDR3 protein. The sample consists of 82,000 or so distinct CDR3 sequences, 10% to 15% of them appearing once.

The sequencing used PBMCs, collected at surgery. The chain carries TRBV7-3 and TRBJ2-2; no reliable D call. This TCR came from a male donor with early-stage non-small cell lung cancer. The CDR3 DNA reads TGTGCCAGCAGCGCCACCGGCACCGGGGAGCTGTTTTTT. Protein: CASSATGTGELFF.